A single sample gave rise to the 10 T cell receptor beta chains below, sequenced in a study of T cell responses to AZD1222 COVID-19 vaccine. Profiled with immunoSEQ multiplex PCR; TCRdb holds only in-frame clones, not every one. Here the sample spans under 110,000 clones, just over 85% being singletons. The specimen was peripheral blood, collected on day 0 of AZD1222 vaccination. The receptors were sampled from an adult in good health.

This clone appeared once. V and J are TRBV15 and TRBJ1-1, with D tentatively TRBD1 (5 bases). The V gene lost 4 bases and the J gene lost 3 bases, with 12 bases spanning the gap. Germline assignment: CDR1 LNHNV and CDR2 YYDKDF (reference sequence). CDR3 length equals 14 residues. In nucleotides, the CDR3 is TGTGCCACCAGCAATAGGACAAGTCACACTGAAGCTTTCTTT. Translating gives CATSNRTSHTEAFF.

Only a few counts were recorded for this clone. The chain has TRBV6-4 and TRBJ2-1; 7 nucleotides line up with TRBD2. The V and J ends lost 0 bases and 5 bases, in that order; junction bases with no gene match: 4. The length of the CDR3 is 15 residues. Germline loops: CDR1 MRHNA, CDR2 SNTAGT. This CDR3 reads CASSDSASGHNEQFF. As DNA, the CDR3 is TGTGCCAGCAGTGACTCGGCTAGCGGTCACAATGAGCAGTTCTTC.

The chain joins TRBV28 to TRBJ1-1, with D possibly being TRBD1 (5 bases). The CDR3 sequence is 11 residues long. Germline CDR1 is MDHEN and CDR2 is SYDVKM. With 8 bases removed from V and 10 bases from J, the gap between germline ends came to 14 bases. This chain's CDR3 is CASVRARSAFF. The CDR3 nucleotides are TGTGCCAGCGTCAGGGCTCGATCAGCTTTCTTT. Full variable domain (missing parts from reference TRBV28 and TRBJ1-1): DVKVTQSSRYLVKRTGEKVFLECVQDMDHENMFWYRQDPGLGLRLIYFSYDVKMKEKGDIPEGYSVSREKKERFSLILESASTNQTSMYLCASVRARSAFFGQGTRLTVV.

The gene calls are TRBV6-2 or TRBV6-3 and TRBJ2-3; TRBD1 might be the D (6 bases). From germline, CDR1 is MNHEY and CDR2 SVGEGT. V lost 1 base, J lost 1 base, and 9 bases lay in between. The CDR3 runs to 15 residues. CDR3 residues: CASSYWGPGTDTQYF. Written as DNA, the CDR3 is TGTGCCAGCAGTTACTGGGGGCCTGGCACAGATACGCAGTATTTT.

The rearrangement uses TRBV6-6 and TRBJ1-5, with 8 bases lining up with TRBD1. Germline values: CDR1 MNHNY, CDR2 SVGAGI (reference sequence). V lost 2 bases and J lost 0; bases outside the gene matches: 3. There are 16 residues in the CDR3. CDR3 nucleotides: TGTGCCAGCAGTTACGACAGGGGAATTAGCAATCAGCCCCAGCATTTT. Translating it yields CASSYDRGISNQPQHF.

The chain has TRBV3-1 (or the pseudogene TRBV3-2) and TRBJ1-4, with D perhaps TRBD1 (5 bases). This CDR3 has 14 residues. CDR1 and CDR2 (germline): LGHDT, YNNKEL (reference sequence). V was trimmed by 4 bases and J by 2 bases, leaving 8 bases between them. The chain's CDR3 is CASSRQSTNEKLFF. The CDR3 bases are TGTGCCAGCAGCCGACAGAGTACTAATGAAAAACTGTTTTTT.

The V call is TRBV10-2, the J call TRBJ2-7; 12 bases line up with TRBD1. In germline, CDR1 is WSHSY, CDR2 SAAADI. With 5 bases clipped from V and 3 bases from J, the junction kept 8 bases outside the gene matches. This CDR3 contains 16 residues. The CDR3 DNA reads TGCGCCAGCAGTTACTTGGGGACAGGGGGCAACTACGAGCAGTACTTC. This sequence encodes CASSYLGTGGNYEQYF.

The rearrangement links TRBV30 to TRBJ1-2; D is unresolved. This CDR3 is 12 amino acids long. Trimming stripped 4 bases from V and 3 bases from J, with 9 bases between. The germline gives CDR1 GTSNPN, CDR2 SVGIG (reference sequence). The CDR3 coding sequence is TGTGCCTGGAACCGTGATTACTATGGCTACACCTTC. Protein sequence: CAWNRDYYGYTF.

The chain links TRBV19 to TRBJ2-7; 10 positions agree with TRBD2. The CDR3 consists of 16 residues. Germline values: CDR1 LNHDA, CDR2 SQIVND (reference sequence). J lost 4 bases, V lost 4 bases, and 10 bases had no gene match. CDR3 DNA sequence: TGTGCCAGTAGTACCGACCCTTCTAGCGGGAGTTACGAGCAGTACTTC. This translates into CASSTDPSSGSYEQYF.

The chain recombines TRBV28 with TRBJ1-1; tentatively, D is TRBD1 (6 bases). Germline V lookup: CDR1 MDHEN, CDR2 SYDVKM. The CDR3 is made up of 13 amino acids. Trimming removed 6 bases at V and 3 bases at J, with 11 bases between. This CDR3 is CASSVGGHTEAFF. The DNA of the CDR3 is TGTGCCAGCAGCGTAGGGGGTCACACTGAAGCTTTCTTT.